This TCR beta chain originates from a study of blood T cell repertoires in COVID-19. Study at large: Specimens from acute and convalescent COVID-19 originated in the United States, Italy and Spain.

Assay used: immunoSEQ multiplex PCR; TCRdb lists only in-frame clones, some missing. The table records roughly 100,000 clones, approximately 78% of them present only once. This CDR3 contains 15 residues. Trimming removed 5 bases from V and 0 bases from J, with 12 bases in between. CDR1 LNHDA and CDR2 SQIVND come from the germline V gene (reference sequence). This chain connects TRBV19 to TRBJ2-3; D is possibly TRBD2 (6 bases). Sequenced material: peripheral blood. This receptor was taken from a woman over 75 with acute or convalescent COVID-19. CDR3 bases: TGTGCCAGTAGTTTTGTTGCGGGAAGCACAGATACGCAGTATTTT. Residues: CASSFVAGSTDTQYF. Complete variable domain (other parts from reference TRBV19 and TRBJ2-3): DGGITQSPKYLFRKEGQNVTLSCEQNLNHDAMYWYRQDPGQGLRLIYYSQIVNDFQKGDIAEGYSVSREKKESFPLTVTSAQKNPTAFYLCASSFVAGSTDTQYFGPGTRLTVL.